This T cell receptor (beta chain) was sequenced during a study of molecular identifiers for immune sequencing clone quantification. Findings and caveats of the study: Molecules of identical TCR sharing a barcode could underestimate highly expanded clone sizes.

A remark on this clonotype: Its specificity is unknown.

Researchers sorted naive CD8 T cells as cells that were CD8+CD4-CCR7+CD45RA+. TCRdb ran MiXCR on the PCR reads and lists one entry per CDR3 protein. The table lists 460,000 or so distinct CDR3 sequences, around 21% of them singletons. Input material: naive CD8+ T cells from blood, with Jurkat cell RNA spiked in. Subset: FACS-sorted CD8+CD4-CCR7+CD45RA+ naive T cells. This receptor was identified in a human donor in good health. Some libraries in this study had Jurkat cell RNA spiked in.

The CDR3 bases are TGTGCCAGCAGTTGGAACGGGGCGGCCTACGAGCAGTACTTC. Translated: CASSWNGAAYEQYF. V gene TRBV28 combines with J gene TRBJ2-7; D may be TRBD1 or TRBD2 (5 bases each). Germline V gene sequence: CDR1 MDHEN, CDR2 SYDVKM. V lost 4 bases, J lost 2 bases, and 12 bases lay in between. The CDR3 has 14 residues.